This T cell receptor beta chain was sequenced for a study of T cell repertoires in cytomegalovirus infection. Study background: Recently identified HLA-C-restricted CMV epitopes and well-studied HLA-B-restricted CMV epitopes were used by the study.

Findings and limits, study-wide: Carriers of CMV and the relevant HLA type were discriminated by public TCR beta frequency. The ex vivo response showed dominance by HLA-C-restricted CMV-specific TCR beta clonotypes.

Trimming cost V 0 bases and J 4 bases; bases outside gene matches: 3. The germline V gene encodes CDR1 MNHNY and CDR2 SVGAGI (reference sequence). The CDR3 runs to 16 residues. This clonotype was seen only a few times. Its specificity is unknown. A single record per CDR3 protein comes from TCRdb applying MiXCR to the reads. Of over 100,000 distinct CDR3 sequences in the sample, about 30% were seen once. The chain couples TRBV6-6 to TRBJ2-3; 11 nucleotides match TRBD1. The source is a human donor in good health (CMV status not recorded). Some clones in this sample may be carry-over from other donors' samples. This specimen consisted of CD8+ T cells from cultured PBMCs, obtained from culture after CMV antigen stimulation. For the CDR3, the DNA is TGTGCCAGCAGTTACTCGGACAGGGGGCGCGCAGATACGCAGTATTTT. Its protein is CASSYSDRGRADTQYF.